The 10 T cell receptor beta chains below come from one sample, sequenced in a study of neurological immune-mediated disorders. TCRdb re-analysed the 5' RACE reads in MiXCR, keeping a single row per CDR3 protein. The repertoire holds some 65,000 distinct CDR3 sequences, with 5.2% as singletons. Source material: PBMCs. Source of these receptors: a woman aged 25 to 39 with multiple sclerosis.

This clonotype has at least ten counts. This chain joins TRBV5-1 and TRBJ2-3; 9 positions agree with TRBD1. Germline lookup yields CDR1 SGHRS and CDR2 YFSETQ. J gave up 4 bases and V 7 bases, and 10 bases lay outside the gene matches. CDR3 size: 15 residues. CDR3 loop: CASGDVTGGSDTQYF. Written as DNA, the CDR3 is TGCGCCAGCGGAGACGTTACAGGGGGCTCAGATACGCAGTATTTT.

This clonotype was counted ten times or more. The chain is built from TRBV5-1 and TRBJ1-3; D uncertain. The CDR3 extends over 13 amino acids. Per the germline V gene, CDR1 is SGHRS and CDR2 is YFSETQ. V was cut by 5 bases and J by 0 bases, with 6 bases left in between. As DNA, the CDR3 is TGCGCCAGCAGTGTGAGCTCTGGAAACACCATATATTTT. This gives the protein CASSVSSGNTIYF.

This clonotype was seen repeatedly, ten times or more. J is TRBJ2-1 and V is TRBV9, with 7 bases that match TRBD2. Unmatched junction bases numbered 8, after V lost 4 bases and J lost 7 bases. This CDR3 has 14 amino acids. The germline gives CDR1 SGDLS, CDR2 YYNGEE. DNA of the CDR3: TGTGCCAGCAGCAGTGGGGGGGGGTCAAATGAGCAGTTCTTC. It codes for CASSSGGGSNEQFF.

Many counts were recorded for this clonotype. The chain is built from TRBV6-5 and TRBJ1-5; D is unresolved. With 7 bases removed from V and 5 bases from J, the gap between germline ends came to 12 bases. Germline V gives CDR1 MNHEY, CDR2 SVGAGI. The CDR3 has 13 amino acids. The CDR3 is CASTVTPDQPQHF. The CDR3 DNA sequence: TGTGCCAGCACTGTGACCCCCGATCAGCCCCAGCATTTT.

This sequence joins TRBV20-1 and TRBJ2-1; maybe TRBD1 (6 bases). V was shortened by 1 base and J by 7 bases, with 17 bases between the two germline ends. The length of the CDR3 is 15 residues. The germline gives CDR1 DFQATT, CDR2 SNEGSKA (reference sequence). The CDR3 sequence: CSARGGRGTVNEQFF. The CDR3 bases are TGCAGTGCTAGAGGCGGCAGGGGCACAGTGAATGAGCAGTTCTTC.

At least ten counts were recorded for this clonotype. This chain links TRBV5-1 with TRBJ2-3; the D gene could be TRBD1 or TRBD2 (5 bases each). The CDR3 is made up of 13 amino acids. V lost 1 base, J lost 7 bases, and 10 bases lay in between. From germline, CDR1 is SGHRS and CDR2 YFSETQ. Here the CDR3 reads CASSLQGDNTQYF. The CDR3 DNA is TGCGCCAGCAGCTTGCAGGGAGATAATACGCAGTATTTT.

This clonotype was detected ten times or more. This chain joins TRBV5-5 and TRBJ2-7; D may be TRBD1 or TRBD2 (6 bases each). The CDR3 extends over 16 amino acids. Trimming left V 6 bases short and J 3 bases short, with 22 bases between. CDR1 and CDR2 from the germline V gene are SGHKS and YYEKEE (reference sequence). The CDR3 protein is CASNHGGGAQNYEQYF. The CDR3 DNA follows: TGTGCCAGCAACCACGGGGGCGGGGCTCAGAACTACGAGCAGTACTTC.

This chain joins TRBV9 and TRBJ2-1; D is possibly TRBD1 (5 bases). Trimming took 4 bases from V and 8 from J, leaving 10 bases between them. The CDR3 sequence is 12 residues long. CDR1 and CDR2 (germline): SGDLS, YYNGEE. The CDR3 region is CASSPGFDEQFF. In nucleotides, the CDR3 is TGTGCCAGCAGCCCAGGGTTCGATGAGCAGTTCTTC.

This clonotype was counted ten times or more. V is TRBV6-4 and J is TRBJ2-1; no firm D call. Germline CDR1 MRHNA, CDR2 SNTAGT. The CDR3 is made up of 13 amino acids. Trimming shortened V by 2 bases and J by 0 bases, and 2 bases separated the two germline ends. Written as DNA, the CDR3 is TGTGCCAGCAGTGACAGCTCCTACAATGAGCAGTTCTTC. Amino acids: CASSDSSYNEQFF.

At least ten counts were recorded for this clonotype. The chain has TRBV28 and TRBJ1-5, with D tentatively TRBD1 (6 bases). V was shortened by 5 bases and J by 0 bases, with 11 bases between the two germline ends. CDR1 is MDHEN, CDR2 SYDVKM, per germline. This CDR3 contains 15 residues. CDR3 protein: CASSEDRPSNQPQHF. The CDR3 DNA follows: TGTGCCAGCAGTGAGGACAGACCTAGCAATCAGCCCCAGCATTTT.